The 8 T cell receptor beta chains reported below all come from one sample, sequenced in a study of beta chain features in type 1 diabetes. Whole-study results and caveats: People with Type 1 diabetes carried modestly yet significantly shorter TCRB CDR3s in all four CD4+ subsets.

Their antigens remain unidentified. What was sequenced were expressed TCRB transcripts, since all of the isolated RNA had been reverse transcribed. The data were produced by immunoSEQ multiplex PCR, yet TCRdb's version contains in-frame clones alone and is incomplete. The sample yields almost 350,000 clones, about a tenth seen once. Material: central memory CD4+ T cells from blood. The receptors were gathered from a man aged 30 to 39 with type 1 diabetes.

V is TRBV18 and J is TRBJ2-5; the D call may be TRBD1 or TRBD2 (5 bases each). The germline V and J ends were trimmed by 3 bases and 4 bases, with 9 bases remaining between them. Germline V CDR1 and CDR2: KGHSH, LQKENI. This CDR3 comprises 13 residues. This chain's CDR3 is CASSPGPSETQYF. For the CDR3, the DNA is TGTGCCAGCTCACCGGGACCCTCAGAGACCCAGTACTTC.

This chain connects TRBV6-6 to TRBJ2-7; tentatively, D is TRBD1 (5 bases). The length of the CDR3 is 13 residues. Trimming stripped 9 bases from V and 3 bases from J, with 15 bases between. Per the germline V gene, CDR1 is MNHNY and CDR2 is SVGAGI (reference sequence). CDR3 in DNA: TGTGCCAGTGGCCCAGGGTTCGTCTACGAGCAGTACTTC. This sequence encodes CASGPGFVYEQYF.

This clone occurred a few times. The chain links TRBV20-1 to TRBJ1-1; D is unclear. Germline CDR1 DFQATT, CDR2 SNEGSKA (reference sequence). CDR3 length equals 11 residues. Trimming took off 3 bases at V and 10 bases at J, with 12 bases between the two ends. CDR3 nucleotides: TGCAGTGCTAGTCCCGACTGGGGAGCTTTCTTT. It encodes CSASPDWGAFF.

This clone came up a few times. The chain recombines TRBV25-1 with TRBJ1-2; the D is unclear. CDR3 length: 12 amino acids. Germline CDR1 is MGHDK and CDR2 is SYGVNS. V lost 8 bases and J lost 8, with 15 bases in between. CDR3 coding DNA: TGTGCCAGCGCCGGACCGTTCGGCGGCTACACCTTC. Its translation: CASAGPFGGYTF.

In this sample, this clone turned up a few times. This chain connects TRBV7-2 to TRBJ2-7, with 7 bases identical to TRBD2. The CDR3 loop spans 13 amino acids. Per germline, CDR1 SGHTA and CDR2 FQGNSA. V was pared by 2 bases and J by 9 bases, with 7 bases of the junction left unmatched. The DNA of the CDR3 is TGTGCCAGCAGCTTACCGGGGAGGGATGGGCAGTACTTC. This sequence encodes CASSLPGRDGQYF.

This chain uses TRBV9 with TRBJ2-2; D not certain. The CDR3 contains 14 residues. Germline lookup yields CDR1 SGDLS and CDR2 YYNGEE. V shed 4 bases and J shed 1 base, with 8 bases lying between them. CDR3 in amino acids: CASSLALNTGELFF. The CDR3 bases are TGTGCCAGCAGCTTAGCCCTGAACACCGGGGAGCTGTTTTTT.

There are a few counts of this clone. V gene TRBV7-6 combines with J gene TRBJ2-5; possibly TRBD1 or TRBD2 for D (7 bases each). The CDR3 has 15 residues. In germline, CDR1 is SGHVS, CDR2 FNYEAQ. V was trimmed by 4 bases and J by 1 base, leaving 13 bases between them. Here the CDR3 reads CASSSQRDSQETQYF. CDR3 nucleotides: TGTGCCAGCAGCTCACAGCGGGACAGCCAAGAGACCCAGTACTTC.

The rearrangement joins TRBV5-1 to TRBJ2-3; 7 bases agree with TRBD1. Trimming removed 4 bases from V and 6 bases from J; junction bases left unmatched: 8. CDR3 length: 14 amino acids. The germline CDR1 and CDR2 sequences are SGHRS and YFSETQ. The CDR3 here is CASSAGQGEDTQYF. The CDR3 nucleotides are TGCGCCAGCAGCGCGGGCCAGGGGGAGGATACGCAGTATTTT.